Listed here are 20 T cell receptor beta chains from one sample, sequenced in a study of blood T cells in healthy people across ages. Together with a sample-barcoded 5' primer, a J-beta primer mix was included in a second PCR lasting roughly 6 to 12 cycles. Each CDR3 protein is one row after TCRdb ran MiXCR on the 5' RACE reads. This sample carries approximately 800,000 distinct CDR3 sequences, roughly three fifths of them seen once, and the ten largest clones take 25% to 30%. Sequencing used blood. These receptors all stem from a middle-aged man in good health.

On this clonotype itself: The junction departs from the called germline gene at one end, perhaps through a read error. CDR3 residues: CSASTGLVSDERYF. CDR3 DNA sequence: TGCAGTGCTAGTACGGGACTAGTGAGTGACGAGCGGTACTTC. The chain employs TRBV20-1 and TRBJ2-7; 8 bases align to TRBD2. Germline V gene sequence: CDR1 DFQATT, CDR2 SNEGSKA (reference sequence). The CDR3 is 14 amino acids.

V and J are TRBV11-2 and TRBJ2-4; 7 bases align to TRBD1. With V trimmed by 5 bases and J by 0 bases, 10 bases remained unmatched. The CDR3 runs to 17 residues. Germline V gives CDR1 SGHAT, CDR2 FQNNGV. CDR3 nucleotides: TGTGCCAGCAGCCCGAGGGGGACAGCGGTAGCCAAAAACATTCAGTACTTC. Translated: CASSPRGTAVAKNIQYF.

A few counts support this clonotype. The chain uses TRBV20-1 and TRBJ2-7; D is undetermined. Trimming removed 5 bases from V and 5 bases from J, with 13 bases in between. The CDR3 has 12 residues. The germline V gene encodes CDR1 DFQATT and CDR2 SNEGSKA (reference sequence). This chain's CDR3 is CSAYLDLDEQYF. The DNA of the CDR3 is TGCAGTGCTTATCTAGATCTAGACGAGCAGTACTTC.

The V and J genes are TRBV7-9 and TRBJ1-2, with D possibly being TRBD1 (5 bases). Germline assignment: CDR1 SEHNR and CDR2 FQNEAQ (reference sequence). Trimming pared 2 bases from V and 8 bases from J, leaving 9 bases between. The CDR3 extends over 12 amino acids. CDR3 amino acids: CASSLWDGGYTF. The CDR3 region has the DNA TGTGCCAGCAGCTTATGGGACGGCGGCTACACCTTC.

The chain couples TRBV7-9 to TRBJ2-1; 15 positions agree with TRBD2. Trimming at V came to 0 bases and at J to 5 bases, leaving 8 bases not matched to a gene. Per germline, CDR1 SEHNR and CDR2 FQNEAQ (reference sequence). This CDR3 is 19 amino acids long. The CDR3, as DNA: TGTGCCAGCAGCTTAGCGGGGTTCCGGACTAGCGGGAGGGACAATGAGCAGTTCTTC. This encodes CASSLAGFRTSGRDNEQFF. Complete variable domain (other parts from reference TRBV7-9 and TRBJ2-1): DTGVSQNPRHKITKRGQNVTFRCDPISEHNRLYWYRQTLGQGPEFLTYFQNEAQLEKSRLLSDRFSAERPKGSFSTLEIQRTEQGDSAMYLCASSLAGFRTSGRDNEQFFGPGTRLTVL.

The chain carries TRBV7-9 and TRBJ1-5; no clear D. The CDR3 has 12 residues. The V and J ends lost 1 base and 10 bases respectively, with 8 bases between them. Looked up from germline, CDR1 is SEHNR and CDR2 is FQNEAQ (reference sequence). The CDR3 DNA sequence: TGTGCCAGCAGCTTAGGGCGGGAACCCCAGCATTTT. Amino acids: CASSLGREPQHF.

The CDR3 loop is CSARDPWASGRVTDTQYF. DNA for the CDR3: TGCAGTGCTAGAGATCCATGGGCTAGCGGGAGGGTCACAGATACGCAGTATTTT. The chain has TRBV20-1 and TRBJ2-3, with TRBD2 identical over 12 bases. This CDR3 has 18 amino acids. V was clipped by 0 bases and J by 2 bases; unmatched bases: 9. CDR1 and CDR2 (germline): DFQATT, SNEGSKA (reference sequence).

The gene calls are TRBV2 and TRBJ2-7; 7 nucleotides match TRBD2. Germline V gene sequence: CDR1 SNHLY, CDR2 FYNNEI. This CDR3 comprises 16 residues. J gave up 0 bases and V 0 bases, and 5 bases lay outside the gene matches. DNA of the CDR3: TGTGCCAGCAGTGAAGCGGGGGGGGATAACTCCTACGAGCAGTACTTC. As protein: CASSEAGGDNSYEQYF.

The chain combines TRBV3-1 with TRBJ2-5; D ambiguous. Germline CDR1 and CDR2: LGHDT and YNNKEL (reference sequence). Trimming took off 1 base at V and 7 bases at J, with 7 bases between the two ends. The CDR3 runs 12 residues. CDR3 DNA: TGTGCCAGCAGCCAAGTACTGAGGACCCAGTACTTC. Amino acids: CASSQVLRTQYF.

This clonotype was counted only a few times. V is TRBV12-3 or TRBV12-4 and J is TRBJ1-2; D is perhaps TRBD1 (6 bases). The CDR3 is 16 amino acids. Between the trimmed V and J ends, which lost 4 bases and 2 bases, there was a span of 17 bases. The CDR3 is CASSSMPLGGNYGYTF. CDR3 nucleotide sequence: TGTGCCAGCAGTTCCATGCCCCTGGGGGGCAACTATGGCTACACCTTC.

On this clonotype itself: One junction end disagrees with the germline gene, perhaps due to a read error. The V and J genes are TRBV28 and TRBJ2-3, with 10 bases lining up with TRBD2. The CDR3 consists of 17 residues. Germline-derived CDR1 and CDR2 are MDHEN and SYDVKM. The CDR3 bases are TGTGCCAGCAGTTTTACTAGCGGGGACCCTAGCACATATACGCAGTATTTT. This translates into CASSFTSGDPSTYTQYF. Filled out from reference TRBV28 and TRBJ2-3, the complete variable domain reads DVKVTQSSRYLVKRTGEKVFLECVQDMDHENMFWYRQDPGLGLRLIYFSYDVKMKEKGDIPEGYSVSREKKERFSLILESASTNQTSMYLCASSFTSGDPSTYTQYFGPGTRLTVL.

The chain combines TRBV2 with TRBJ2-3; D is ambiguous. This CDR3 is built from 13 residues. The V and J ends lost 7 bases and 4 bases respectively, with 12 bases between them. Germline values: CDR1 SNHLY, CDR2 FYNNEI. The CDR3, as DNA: TGTGCCAGCATTCGAGTAGCTCCAGATACGCAGTATTTT. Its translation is CASIRVAPDTQYF.

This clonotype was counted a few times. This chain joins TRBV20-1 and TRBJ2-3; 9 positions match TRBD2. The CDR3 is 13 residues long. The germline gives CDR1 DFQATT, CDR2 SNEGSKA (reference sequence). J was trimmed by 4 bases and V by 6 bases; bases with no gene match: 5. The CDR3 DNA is TGCAGTGCCCCACTAGCGGGTGCAGATACGCAGTATTTT. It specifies CSAPLAGADTQYF.

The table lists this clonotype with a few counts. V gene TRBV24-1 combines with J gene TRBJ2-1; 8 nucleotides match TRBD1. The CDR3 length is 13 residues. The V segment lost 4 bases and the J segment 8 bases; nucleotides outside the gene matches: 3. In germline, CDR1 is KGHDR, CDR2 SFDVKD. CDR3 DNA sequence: TGTGCCACCAGTGACACGGACAGGGATGAGCAGTTCTTC. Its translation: CATSDTDRDEQFF.

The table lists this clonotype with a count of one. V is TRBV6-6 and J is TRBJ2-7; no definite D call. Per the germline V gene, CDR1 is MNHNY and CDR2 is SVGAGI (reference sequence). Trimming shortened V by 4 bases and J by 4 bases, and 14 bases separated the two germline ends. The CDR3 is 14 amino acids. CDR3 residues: CASSFQAFGYEQYF. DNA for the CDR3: TGTGCCAGCAGTTTTCAGGCATTTGGTTACGAGCAGTACTTC.

CDR3 bases: TGCAGTGCTCCTGCGGGGTATGAGCAGTTCTTC. This encodes CSAPAGYEQFF. The rearrangement links TRBV20-1 to TRBJ2-1; possibly TRBD2 for D (6 bases). Germline V CDR1 and CDR2: DFQATT, SNEGSKA (reference sequence). Trimming shortened V by 5 bases and J by 8 bases, and 10 bases separated the two germline ends. The CDR3 runs to 11 residues.

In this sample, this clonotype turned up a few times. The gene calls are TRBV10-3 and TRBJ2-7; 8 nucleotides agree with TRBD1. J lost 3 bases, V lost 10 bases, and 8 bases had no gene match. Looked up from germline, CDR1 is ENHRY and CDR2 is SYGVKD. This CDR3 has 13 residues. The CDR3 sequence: CATRTGTDYEQYF. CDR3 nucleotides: TGTGCCACCCGGACAGGGACTGACTACGAGCAGTACTTC.

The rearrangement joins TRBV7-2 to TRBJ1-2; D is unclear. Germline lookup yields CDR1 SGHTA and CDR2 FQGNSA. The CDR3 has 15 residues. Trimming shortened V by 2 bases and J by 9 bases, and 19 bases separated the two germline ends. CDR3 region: CASSLSWTGRMSYTF. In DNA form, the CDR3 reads TGTGCCAGCAGCTTATCGTGGACCGGTCGGATGAGCTACACCTTC.

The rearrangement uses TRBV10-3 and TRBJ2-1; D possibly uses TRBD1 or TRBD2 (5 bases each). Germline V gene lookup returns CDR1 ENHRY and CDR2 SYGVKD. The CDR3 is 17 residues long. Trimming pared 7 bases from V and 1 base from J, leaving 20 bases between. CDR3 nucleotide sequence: TGTGCCATCACCGGCCCGGTGCAGGGACGGTCCTACAATGAGCAGTTCTTC. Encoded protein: CAITGPVQGRSYNEQFF.

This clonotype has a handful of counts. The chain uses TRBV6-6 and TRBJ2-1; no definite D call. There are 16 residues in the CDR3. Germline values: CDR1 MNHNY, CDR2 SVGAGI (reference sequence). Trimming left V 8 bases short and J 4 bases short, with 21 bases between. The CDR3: CASSTGVASDYNEQFF. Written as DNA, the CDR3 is TGTGCCAGCTCAACTGGGGTAGCTTCAGATTACAATGAGCAGTTCTTC.